The 16 T cell receptor beta chains listed next were all sequenced from one sample in a study of cytomegalovirus exposure and HLA in healthy donors. The PCR had 60 Vbeta and 13 Jbeta primers. Data came from immunoSEQ multiplex PCR; TCRdb stores just in-frame clones and leaves some out. Found here are approximately 110,000 clones, almost 70% of them singletons; the top ten hold roughly 3.2%. Sequenced input: PBMCs. The receptor source for this set is a young man in good health and CMV-seronegative.

The V call is TRBV6-5, the J call TRBJ2-5, with 8 bases aligning to TRBD2. Matching the DNA end better, TRBJ2-7 makes the J call doubtful. CDR3 size: 15 residues. In germline, CDR1 is MNHEY, CDR2 SVGAGI. For the CDR3, the DNA is TGTGCCAGCAGGGACTCTAGCGGGCCGTCCTACGAGCAGTACTTC. It yields the protein CASRDSSGPSYEQYF.

This chain connects TRBV7-9 to TRBJ1-1, with a possible D match to TRBD1 (6 bases). Germline V gene data show CDR1 as SEHNR and CDR2 as FQNEAQ (reference sequence). The length of the CDR3 is 16 residues. In nucleotides, the CDR3 is TGTTCCGCGGCGACAGGATTATTCCTCGGCAACACTGAAGCTTTCTTT. Protein: CSAATGLFLGNTEAFF.

This clone has only a few counts. The chain joins TRBV5-1 to TRBJ2-5; D might be TRBD1 (7 bases). Per germline, CDR1 SGHRS and CDR2 YFSETQ. Between the trimmed V and J ends, which lost 7 bases and 2 bases, there was a span of 18 bases. The CDR3 covers 15 residues. The CDR3 DNA reads TGCGCCAGCTCCCCGGGGGACAGAAAACAAGAGACCCAGTACTTC. Protein product: CASSPGDRKQETQYF.

The V and J genes are TRBV5-4 and TRBJ2-2; the D is unclear. The CDR3 sequence is 16 residues long. V lost 0 bases and J lost 2, with 11 bases in between. Germline assignment: CDR1 SGHNT and CDR2 YYREEE (reference sequence). The chain's CDR3 is CASSLALGRNTGELFF. As DNA, the CDR3 is TGTGCCAGCAGCTTGGCGCTGGGCAGAAACACCGGGGAGCTGTTTTTT.

The rearrangement links TRBV30 to TRBJ1-1; 8 nucleotides match TRBD1. V dropped 3 bases and J dropped 9; count of bases not matched to a gene: 6. Germline V gene data show CDR1 as GTSNPN and CDR2 as SVGIG (reference sequence). CDR3 length: 12 residues. The DNA of the CDR3 is TGTGCCTGGAGCTTCACAGGGGGACAAGCTTTCTTT. Translating gives CAWSFTGGQAFF.

A word on this clone: At one end, the junction sequence differs from germline, possibly due to a read error. Other DNA sequences from this sample encode an identical CDR3 as well. V gene TRBV7-7 combines with J gene TRBJ2-3; 7 nucleotides line up with TRBD2. CDR1 SSHAT and CDR2 FNYEAQ come from the germline V gene (reference sequence). The CDR3 is made up of 14 amino acids. Written as DNA, the CDR3 is TGTGCTAGCAGCTTAGCGCGGGGGACGGATACGCAGTATTTT. Encoded protein: CASSLARGTDTQYF.

The chain employs TRBV18 and TRBJ2-2; TRBD2 aligns across 13 bases. The V segment lost 3 bases and the J segment 5 bases; nucleotides outside the gene matches: 3. Germline CDR1 reads KGHSH; CDR2 reads LQKENI. This CDR3 has 16 amino acids. Written as DNA, the CDR3 is TGTGCCAGCTCACCCCCGGGACTAGCGGGGACCGGGGAGCTGTTTTTT. Residues: CASSPPGLAGTGELFF.

The chain employs TRBV4-3 and TRBJ2-1; D may be TRBD2 (6 bases). This CDR3 comprises 15 residues. V lost 0 bases, J lost 4 bases, and 10 bases lay in between. The germline V gene encodes CDR1 LGHNA and CDR2 YSLEER. The CDR3 nucleotides read TGCGCCAGCAGCCAAGAAACCGGGGGATACAATGAGCAGTTCTTC. It encodes CASSQETGGYNEQFF.

This clone showed up just once. This chain links TRBV28 with TRBJ1-5, with TRBD1 as a possible D gene (5 bases). The CDR3 spans 13 residues. The germline gives CDR1 MDHEN, CDR2 SYDVKM. The ends were cut back, 5 bases at V and 11 bases at J, with 16 bases in the middle. CDR3 sequence reads: CASSNRPAEAQHF. The DNA for the CDR3 is TGTGCCAGCAGTAACAGGCCGGCGGAAGCCCAGCATTTT.

This clone has a handful of counts. The chain joins TRBV30 to TRBJ2-5, with 7 nucleotides matching TRBD2. Trimming cost V 1 base and J 6 bases; bases outside gene matches: 11. This CDR3 is built from 15 residues. CDR1 GTSNPN and CDR2 SVGIG come from the germline V gene (reference sequence). In DNA, the CDR3 is TGTGCCTGGAGTGCCCCACCGGGACTAAGGCAGACCCAGTACTTC. Amino acid sequence: CAWSAPPGLRQTQYF.

This rearrangement joins TRBV5-8 to TRBJ1-5; no definite D call. The CDR3 length is 15 residues. The germline V and J ends were trimmed by 5 bases and 3 bases, with 15 bases remaining between them. Germline CDR1 and CDR2: SGHTS and YDEGEE. The DNA for the CDR3 is TGTGCCAGCAGACGCGAAAGAGCTTCCAATCAGCCCCAGCATTTT. Translation gives CASRRERASNQPQHF.

The rearrangement joins TRBV7-9 to TRBJ2-2; 8 nucleotides align to TRBD2. V shed 5 bases, J shed 4 bases, and the junction held 9 bases outside the gene matches. This CDR3 has 16 amino acids. Germline CDR1 is SEHNR and CDR2 is FQNEAQ (reference sequence). Here the CDR3 DNA reads TGTGCCAGCAGCGAGAGCGGGAGAGGGACCACCGGGGAGCTGTTTTTT. Translated, it gives CASSESGRGTTGELFF.

V is TRBV6-1 and J is TRBJ2-7; 11 bases match TRBD2. CDR1 is MNHNS and CDR2 is SASEGT in the germline V gene. The ends lost 3 bases at V and 6 bases at J; junction bases unmatched: 4. The CDR3 length is 14 residues. Written as DNA, the CDR3 is TGTGCCAGCAGTGATAGCGGGGGGGCCCTCGAGCAGTACTTC. Translated: CASSDSGGALEQYF.

This CDR3 is CASSLTGPETQYF. Written as DNA, the CDR3 is TGTGCCAGCAGCTTAACTGGGCCCGAGACCCAGTACTTC. The rearrangement links TRBV7-3 to TRBJ2-5; no firm D call. Deletions cut 0 bases from V and 5 bases from J, with 7 bases between. This CDR3 comprises 13 residues. CDR1 and CDR2 from the germline V gene are SGHTA and FQGTGA.

The J gene is TRBJ2-2, the V gene TRBV9; 10 bases are shared with TRBD2. The V gene end was trimmed by 4 bases and the J gene end by 1 base; junction bases not matched to a gene: 10. The CDR3 is made up of 18 amino acids. The germline V gene encodes CDR1 SGDLS and CDR2 YYNGEE. The DNA of the CDR3 is TGTGCCAGCAGCTTCCGCCCAATAGCGGGAGGGAACACCGGGGAGCTGTTTTTT. This translates into CASSFRPIAGGNTGELFF. Drawing the rest from reference TRBV9 and TRBJ2-2, the complete variable domain is DSGVTQTPKHLITATGQRVTLRCSPRSGDLSVYWYQQSLDQGLQFLIQYYNGEERAKGNILERFSAQQFPDLHSELNLSSLELGDSALYFCASSFRPIAGGNTGELFFGEGSRLTVL.

The gene calls are TRBV30 and TRBJ2-2; TRBD2 agrees at 8 bases. The V and J ends lost 5 bases and 2 bases, in that order; junction bases with no gene match: 1. Germline assignment: CDR1 GTSNPN and CDR2 SVGIG (reference sequence). This CDR3 has 13 residues. In DNA, the CDR3 is TGTGCCTGGGTAGCGGGAAACACCGGGGAGCTGTTTTTT. It yields the protein CAWVAGNTGELFF.